The entry below gives a single T cell receptor (beta chain) sequence along with its context. Its antigen is unidentified. Trimming left V 3 bases short and J 3 bases short, with 21 bases between. Germline V gives CDR1 SGHTA, CDR2 FQGNSA. The CDR3 length is 17 residues. TCRdb keeps only in-frame clones here, not all; method: immunoSEQ multiplex PCR. The data show about 15,000 clones, about 85% seen once. Exposure to brentuximab vedotin varied, and each patient had relapsed following autologous stem cell transplantation. From thawed PBMCs, CD4+ T cells were purified using magnetic negative selection. This specimen comes from a study of PD-1 blockade in classical Hodgkin lymphoma. General study points: Relapsed/refractory patients reportedly had the lowest baseline TCR diversity, below newly diagnosed patients, who were below healthy donors.

This clonotype was obtained from a human donor with classical Hodgkin lymphoma. The V and J genes are TRBV7-2 and TRBJ2-7, with D perhaps TRBD2 (6 bases). The sample here was CD4+ T cells from blood, taken at baseline. In DNA, the CDR3 is TGTGCCAGCAGCTTGGTTGTGGGGCGGGATTACCGCTACGAGCAGTACTTC. This gives the protein CASSLVVGRDYRYEQYF.